This entry lists 8 T cell receptor beta chains sequenced from one sample in a study of cytomegalovirus exposure and HLA in healthy donors. The primer mix had 60 Vbeta and 13 Jbeta primers. Libraries were prepared by immunoSEQ multiplex PCR; TCRdb keeps only in-frame clonotypes and omits some of them. The sample shows about 130,000 clones, about four fifths of them seen only once. Sequencing input: PBMCs. The source is a man aged 30 to 45 in good health.

This chain links TRBV6-6 with TRBJ2-7; maybe TRBD2 (6 bases). The germline gives CDR1 MNHNY, CDR2 SVGAGI (reference sequence). Between the trimmed V and J ends, which lost 2 bases and 3 bases, there was a span of 11 bases. CDR3 length equals 14 residues. This CDR3 is CASSYSGPYYEQYF. CDR3 DNA sequence: TGTGCCAGCAGTTACAGCGGGCCCTACTACGAGCAGTACTTC.

J is TRBJ2-7 and V is TRBV5-1, with 7 bases lining up with TRBD1. CDR3 size: 12 residues. Trimming took 2 bases from V and 11 from J; bases not matched to a gene: 7. Germline V gene lookup returns CDR1 SGHRS and CDR2 YFSETQ. The CDR3 DNA reads TGCGCCAGCAGCTTATTGGACAGGCCAAAGTACTTC. Translating gives CASSLLDRPKYF.

The chain employs TRBV5-1 and TRBJ2-3; 9 nucleotides line up with TRBD2. This CDR3 is built from 16 residues. The trim removed 5 bases at V and 6 bases at J, leaving 13 bases unmatched. The germline CDR1 and CDR2 sequences are SGHRS and YFSETQ. CDR3 coding DNA: TGCGCCAGCAGAATAGGGTCTAGCGGGGTCATGGATACGCAGTATTTT. As protein: CASRIGSSGVMDTQYF.

The V and J genes are TRBV28 and TRBJ1-1, with D hard to call. In germline, CDR1 is MDHEN, CDR2 SYDVKM. Trimming took 5 bases from V and 11 from J, leaving 12 bases between them. This CDR3 is built from 11 residues. This chain's CDR3 is CASSAGMRAFF. CDR3 bases: TGTGCCAGCAGTGCGGGGATGAGGGCTTTCTTT.

The V and J genes are TRBV19 and TRBJ1-2, with 7 bases that match TRBD1. This CDR3 region has 14 residues. Germline lookup yields CDR1 LNHDA and CDR2 SQIVND (reference sequence). V shed 5 bases, J shed 7 bases, and the junction held 10 bases outside the gene matches. This chain's CDR3 is CASSPDGGGSGYTF. The CDR3, as DNA: TGTGCCAGTAGTCCCGATGGAGGGGGCTCTGGCTACACCTTC. Variable domain in full (rest from reference TRBV19 and TRBJ1-2): DGGITQSPKYLFRKEGQNVTLSCEQNLNHDAMYWYRQDPGQGLRLIYYSQIVNDFQKGDIAEGYSVSREKKESFPLTVTSAQKNPTAFYLCASSPDGGGSGYTFGSGTRLTVV.

The chain links TRBV19 to TRBJ2-7, with D possibly TRBD2 on 5 matching bases. The CDR3 length is 13 residues. Germline-derived CDR1 and CDR2 are LNHDA and SQIVND (reference sequence). Trimming shortened V by 7 bases and J by 1 base, and 11 bases separated the two germline ends. Here the CDR3 DNA reads TGTGCCAGTACCAAACTAGGATCCTACGAGCAGTACTTC. This codes for CASTKLGSYEQYF.

The chain couples TRBV27 to TRBJ2-5; D is possibly TRBD1 (5 bases). With 1 base removed from V and 2 bases from J, the gap between germline ends came to 14 bases. CDR3 size: 16 residues. Germline V gene lookup returns CDR1 MNHEY and CDR2 SMNVEV (reference sequence). CDR3 nucleotide sequence: TGTGCCAGCAGTTTATGGGGCAGCCAAACACAAGAGACCCAGTACTTC. Translation: CASSLWGSQTQETQYF.

The J gene is TRBJ1-1, the V gene TRBV19; D is possibly TRBD1 (5 bases). This CDR3 contains 13 residues. V dropped 6 bases and J dropped 0 bases, with 8 bases sitting between them. Looked up from germline, CDR1 is LNHDA and CDR2 is SQIVND (reference sequence). CDR3 sequence (DNA): TGTGCCAGTAGCGCAGGGATGAACACTGAAGCTTTCTTT. Its protein product is CASSAGMNTEAFF.